These T cell receptor beta chains were read from a single sample in a study of blood T cell repertoires in COVID-19. Generated by immunoSEQ multiplex PCR, the TCRdb table keeps only in-frame clones and is missing some. Of roughly 160,000 clones listed, approximately 88% are singletons. What was sequenced was PBMCs or T cells enriched from blood (not recorded which). Every receptor here comes from an older woman who had recovered from COVID-19. Both conserved end residues are part of each CDR3. D genes are given only for firm matches. Size values are once, few and many counts, or a class for expanded clones, and some rows have none.

d_gene	v_gene	abundance	j_gene	CDR3aa	CDR3nt
TRBD2	TRBV7-3	.	TRBJ2-7	CASSLRPTSGRQYEQYF	TGTGCCAGCAGCTTGCGTCCCACTAGCGGACGACAGTACGAGCAGTACTTC
TRBD2	TRBV29-1	.	TRBJ2-3	CSGSSGSNTDTQYF	TGCAGCGGATCGAGCGGGAGTAACACAGATACGCAGTATTTT
TRBD1	TRBV18	.	TRBJ1-1	CASSPPAGGHTEAFF	TGTGCCAGCTCACCACCGGCAGGGGGCCATACTGAAGCTTTCTTT
TRBD1	TRBV7-2	.	TRBJ1-2	CASSLGDRVSYGYTF	TGTGCCAGCAGCTTAGGAGACAGGGTTAGCTATGGCTACACCTTC
.	TRBV19	.	TRBJ1-5	CASRAGAGRNQPQHF	TGTGCCAGTAGGGCCGGGGCAGGGAGGAATCAGCCCCAGCATTTT
.	TRBV19	.	TRBJ1-6	CASSIGGESPLHF	TGTGCCAGTAGTATTGGGGGGGAGTCACCCCTCCACTTT
TRBD2	TRBV28	.	TRBJ2-1	CASSLLAGAVLNEQFF	TGTGCCAGCAGTTTATTAGCGGGAGCGGTATTGAATGAGCAGTTCTTC
.	TRBV7-9	.	TRBJ1-6	CASSLGGGVVGNSPLHF	TGTGCCAGCAGCTTAGGAGGGGGTGTTGTCGGTAATTCACCCCTCCACTTT
.	TRBV19	.	TRBJ1-1	CASSMGGHLLEAFF	TGTGCCAGTAGTATGGGAGGACATTTACTAGAAGCTTTCTTT
TRBD1	TRBV10-3	once	TRBJ1-1	CAIREQTGAGTEAFF	TGTGCCATCAGAGAACAGACAGGGGCCGGCACTGAAGCTTTCTTT
.	TRBV11-2	once	TRBJ2-1	CASSRGTVNEQFF	TGTGCCAGCAGCCGGGGGACGGTCAATGAGCAGTTCTTC
.	TRBV5-1	.	TRBJ2-1	CASSPGAGASYNEQFF	TGCGCCAGCAGCCCAGGGGCGGGGGCCTCCTACAATGAGCAGTTCTTC
.	TRBV2	.	TRBJ1-1	CASSAGGANTEAFF	TGTGCCAGCAGTGCGGGGGGGGCGAACACTGAAGCTTTCTTT
TRBD1	TRBV6-2/TRBV6-3	.	TRBJ2-3	CASSSLRGFSDTQYF	TGTGCCAGCAGTTCCCTCAGGGGGTTCTCAGATACGCAGTATTTT
.	TRBV18	.	TRBJ2-3	CASSPPSSDTQYF	TGTGCCAGCTCACCACCATCTTCAGATACGCAGTATTTT
.	TRBV5-1	.	TRBJ1-5	CASSLEAAPGQPQHF	TGCGCCAGCAGCTTGGAGGCCGCCCCGGGTCAGCCCCAGCATTTT
.	TRBV5-1	.	TRBJ1-1	CASSETPGGTEAFF	TGCGCCAGCAGCGAGACCCCGGGGGGCACTGAAGCTTTCTTT
TRBD2	TRBV14	few	TRBJ2-3	CASSPIAGANPSTDTQYF	TGTGCCAGCAGCCCTATAGCGGGAGCTAACCCTAGCACAGATACGCAGTATTTT
TRBD2	TRBV24-1	.	TRBJ2-5	CATSDPTPSGSAGETQYF	TGTGCCACCAGTGATCCCACCCCTAGCGGGAGCGCGGGAGAGACCCAGTACTTC
.	TRBV7-9	.	TRBJ1-4	CASSLGSGTTNEKLFF	TGTGCCAGCAGCTTAGGCTCGGGGACAACTAATGAAAAACTGTTTTTT
.	TRBV9	once	TRBJ1-2	CASSVDPGNYGYTF	TGTGCCAGCAGCGTAGATCCAGGGAACTATGGCTACACCTTC
TRBD1	TRBV28	.	TRBJ1-2	CASRSGQGSSGYTF	TGTGCCAGCAGATCTGGACAGGGGTCCTCTGGCTACACCTTC
.	TRBV5-1	.	TRBJ1-5	CASSLGLSPNQPQHF	TGCGCCAGCAGCTTGGGATTGAGTCCCAATCAGCCCCAGCATTTT
TRBD1	TRBV5-1	.	TRBJ2-7	CASSRRSLRDRGHEQYF	TGCGCCAGCAGCAGACGTTCGCTCCGGGACAGGGGCCACGAGCAGTACTTC
TRBD2	TRBV3-1/TRBV3-2	.	TRBJ2-1	CASSTTSGRAVGFEQFF	TGTGCCAGCAGCACGACTAGCGGGAGGGCCGTGGGCTTTGAGCAGTTCTTC
TRBD1	TRBV28	.	TRBJ1-5	CASSLILGNRGSHQPQHF	TGTGCCAGCAGTCTAATCCTTGGTAACAGGGGGTCTCATCAGCCCCAGCATTTT
.	TRBV18	.	TRBJ1-1	CASSPNGGENTEAFF	TGTGCCAGCTCACCAAATGGGGGGGAGAACACTGAAGCTTTCTTT
TRBD2	TRBV24-1	few	TRBJ2-2	CATRDAGAGGGTGELFF	TGTGCCACCCGAGACGCGGGGGCGGGAGGAGGTACCGGGGAGCTGTTTTTT
TRBD1	TRBV10-1	.	TRBJ2-1	CASSDGTGGSGEQFF	TGCGCCAGCAGTGATGGGACAGGGGGGTCGGGTGAGCAGTTCTTC
.	TRBV7-9	.	TRBJ1-4	CASSLGGRINEKLFF	TGTGCCAGCAGCTTAGGCGGGAGGATTAATGAAAAACTGTTTTTT
.	TRBV10-1	.	TRBJ2-5	CASSSGALETQYF	TGCGCCAGCAGCTCGGGAGCCTTAGAGACCCAGTACTTC
.	TRBV6-5	.	TRBJ2-2	CASRRGALNTGELFF	TGTGCCAGCCGTCGGGGGGCCCTGAACACCGGGGAGCTGTTTTTT
.	TRBV29-1	.	TRBJ2-3	CSVGSQGTDTQYF	TGCAGCGTTGGGTCGCAGGGGACAGATACGCAGTATTTT
.	TRBV3-1/TRBV3-2	.	TRBJ2-5	CASSQVRETQYF	TGTGCCAGCAGCCAAGTTCGAGAGACCCAGTACTTC
.	TRBV10-2	.	TRBJ2-5	CASSERGGRETQYF	TGCGCCAGCAGTGAGAGGGGGGGAAGGGAGACCCAGTACTTC
TRBD2	TRBV7-2	.	TRBJ2-2	CASSISGSVPGELFF	TGTGCCAGCAGCATTAGCGGGAGTGTTCCCGGGGAGCTGTTTTTT
.	TRBV3-1/TRBV3-2	.	TRBJ1-2	CASSTRQNYGYTF	TGTGCCAGCAGCACCCGACAGAACTATGGCTACACCTTC
TRBD2	TRBV6-2/TRBV6-3	.	TRBJ2-1	CASSYTSGRFYNEQFF	TGTGCCAGCAGTTACACTAGCGGGAGGTTTTACAATGAGCAGTTCTTC
.	TRBV5-1	.	TRBJ1-1	CASNGGIRAAEAFF	TGCGCCAGCAACGGGGGTATAAGGGCAGCTGAAGCTTTCTTT
TRBD1	TRBV7-6	.	TRBJ1-6	CASSAGQGNSPLHF	TGTGCCAGCAGCGCAGGACAGGGGAATTCACCCCTCCACTTT